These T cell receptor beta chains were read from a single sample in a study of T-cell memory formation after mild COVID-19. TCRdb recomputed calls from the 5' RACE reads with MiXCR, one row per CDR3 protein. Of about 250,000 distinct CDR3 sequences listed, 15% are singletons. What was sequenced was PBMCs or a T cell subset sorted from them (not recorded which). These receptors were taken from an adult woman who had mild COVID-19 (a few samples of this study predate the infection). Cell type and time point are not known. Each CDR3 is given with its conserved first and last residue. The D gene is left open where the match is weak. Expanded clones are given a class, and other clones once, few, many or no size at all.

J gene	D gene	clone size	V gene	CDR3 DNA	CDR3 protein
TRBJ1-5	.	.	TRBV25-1	TGTGCCAGCAGTGAATATACGGGGCGGTACGAGAGCAATCAGCCCCAGCATTTT	CASSEYTGRYESNQPQHF
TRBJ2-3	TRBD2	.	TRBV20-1	TGCAGTGCTAGGGGTTTGCGGGAGGGCCCCTATACGCAGTATTTT	CSARGLREGPYTQYF
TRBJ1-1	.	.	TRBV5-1	TGCGCCAGCAGCGGCTGGCGGGACTCGTTCTCCCCTAACACTGAAGCTTTCTTT	CASSGWRDSFSPNTEAFF
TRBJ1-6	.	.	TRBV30	TGTGCCTGGTCGAGCTCCTATAATTCACCCCTCCACTTT	CAWSSSYNSPLHF
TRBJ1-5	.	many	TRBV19	TGTGCCAGTAGGGGCCCTCGTCGTAGCAATCAGCCCCAGCATTTT	CASRGPRRSNQPQHF
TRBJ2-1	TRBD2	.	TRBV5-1	TGCGCCAGCACTGGACTAGCGGGGTACAATGAGCAGTTCTTC	CASTGLAGYNEQFF
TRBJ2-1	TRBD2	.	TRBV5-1	TGCGCCAGCAGCAGGGGGACTAGCGGGAGGGCCGGGACGCATGAGCAGTTCTTC	CASSRGTSGRAGTHEQFF
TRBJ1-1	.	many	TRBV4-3	TGCGCCAGCAGCCAAGAGCCCGGTAACACTGAAGCTTTCTTT	CASSQEPGNTEAFF
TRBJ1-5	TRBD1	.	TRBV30	TGTGCCTGGAGTAAAGGACAGGGGAACAATCAGCCCCAGCATTTT	CAWSKGQGNNQPQHF
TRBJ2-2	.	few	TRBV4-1	TGCGCCAGCAGCCGTACTGGGGGGAACACCGGGGAGCTGTTTTTT	CASSRTGGNTGELFF
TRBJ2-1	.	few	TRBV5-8	TGTGCCAGCAGCTCATCACAGGTTGGAGGTTACAATGAGCAGTTCTTC	CASSSSQVGGYNEQFF
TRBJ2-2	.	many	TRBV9	TGTGCCAGCAGCCCCTCCGGAGACACCGGGGAGCTGTTTTTT	CASSPSGDTGELFF
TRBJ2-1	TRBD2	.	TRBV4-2	TGTGCCAGCAGCCTAACGACTAGCGGTTACAATGAGCAGTTCTTC	CASSLTTSGYNEQFF
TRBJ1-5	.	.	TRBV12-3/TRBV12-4	TGTGCCAGCAGTTTTCAGTATCAGCCCCAGCATTTT	CASSFQYQPQHF
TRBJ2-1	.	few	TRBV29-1	TGCAGCGTTGCGGCCAGCTCAAATGAGCAGTTCTTC	CSVAASSNEQFF
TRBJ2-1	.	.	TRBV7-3	TGTGCCAGCAGCTCGTCAGGGACTCATTACAATGAGCAGTTCTTC	CASSSSGTHYNEQFF
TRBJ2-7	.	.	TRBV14	TGTGCCAGCAGCCACTGGGCGGTCCCCCTTAGATACGAGCAGTACTTC	CASSHWAVPLRYEQYF
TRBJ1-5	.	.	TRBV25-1	TGTGCCAGCAGTGAATACGGAGGGCGTCAGCCCCAGCATTTT	CASSEYGGRQPQHF
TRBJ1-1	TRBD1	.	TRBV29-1	TGCAGCGTTGTGGGACAGGGGGGCACTGAAGCTTTCTTT	CSVVGQGGTEAFF
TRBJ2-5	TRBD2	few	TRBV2	TGTGCCAGCAGTGTAGGCGGGGGGGCTGGCGAGACCCAGTACTTC	CASSVGGGAGETQYF
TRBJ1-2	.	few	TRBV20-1	TGCAGTGCTAGACCACCGGAACTTAGCTATGGCTACACCTTC	CSARPPELSYGYTF
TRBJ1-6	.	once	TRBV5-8	TGTGCCAGCAGCCTGACACTTAATTCACCCCTCCACTTT	CASSLTLNSPLHF
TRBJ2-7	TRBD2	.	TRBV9	TGTGCCAGCAGTAAAAAGGCTACTAGCGGGACCTACGAGCAGTACTTC	CASSKKATSGTYEQYF
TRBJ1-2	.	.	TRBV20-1	TGCAGTGCTAGTAAAACAGTAGATCCCCCTGGCTACACCTTC	CSASKTVDPPGYTF
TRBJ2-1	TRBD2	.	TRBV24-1	TGTGCCACCAGTGACCCGACTAGCGGGAGGGTCAATGAGCAGTTCTTC	CATSDPTSGRVNEQFF
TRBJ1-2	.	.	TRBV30	TGTGCCTGGAGTGCCCCGGGCCTTATAAGGGTTAAAAATGGCTACACCTTC	CAWSAPGLIRVKNGYTF
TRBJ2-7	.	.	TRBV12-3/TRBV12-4	TGTGCCAGCAGTCCCCGGGCCCAGGATCGCGAGCAGTACTTC	CASSPRAQDREQYF
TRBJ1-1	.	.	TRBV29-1	TGCAGCTCCAGAGGACAGTCGAACACTGAAGCTTTCTTT	CSSRGQSNTEAFF
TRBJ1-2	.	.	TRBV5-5	TGTGCCAGCAGCCTAGCACAGGGTTACTATGGCTACACCTTC	CASSLAQGYYGYTF
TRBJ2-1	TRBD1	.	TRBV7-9	TGTGCCAGCAGCTTATATCGAGGACAGGGGATACACAATGAGCAGTTCTTC	CASSLYRGQGIHNEQFF
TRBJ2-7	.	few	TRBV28	TGTGCCAGCAGTTTATCCCGCCCGCGTTGGGAGCAGTACTTC	CASSLSRPRWEQYF
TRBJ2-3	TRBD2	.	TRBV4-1	TGCGCCAGCAGCAACCGAGCGGGGCCTAGCACAGATACGCAGTATTTT	CASSNRAGPSTDTQYF
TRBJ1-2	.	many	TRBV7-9	TGTGCCAGCAGCTTACGCGTCTATGGCTACACCTTC	CASSLRVYGYTF
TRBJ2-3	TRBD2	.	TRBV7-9	TGTGCCAGCAGCTCAGATCCGGGACTAGCGCCAGATACGCAGTATTTT	CASSSDPGLAPDTQYF